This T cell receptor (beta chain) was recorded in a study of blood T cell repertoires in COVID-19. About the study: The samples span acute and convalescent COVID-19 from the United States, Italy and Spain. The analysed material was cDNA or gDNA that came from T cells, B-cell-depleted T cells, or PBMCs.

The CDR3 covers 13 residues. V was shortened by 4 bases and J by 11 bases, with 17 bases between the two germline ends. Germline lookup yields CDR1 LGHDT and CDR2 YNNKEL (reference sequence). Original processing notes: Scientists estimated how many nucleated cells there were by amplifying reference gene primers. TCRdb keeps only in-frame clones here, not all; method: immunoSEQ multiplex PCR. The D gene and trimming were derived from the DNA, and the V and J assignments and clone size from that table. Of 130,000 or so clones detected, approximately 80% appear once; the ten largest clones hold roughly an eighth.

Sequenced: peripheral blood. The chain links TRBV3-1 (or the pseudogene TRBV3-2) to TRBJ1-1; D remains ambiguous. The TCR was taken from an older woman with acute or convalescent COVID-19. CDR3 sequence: CASSPHPSPDAFF. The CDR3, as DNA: TGTGCCAGCAGCCCCCACCCTAGCCCGGACGCTTTCTTT.